The 20 T cell receptor beta chains below were found in one sample sequenced in a study of CD8+ T cells in alopecia areata. Extracted RNA was reverse transcribed into cDNA, the sequencing template. This table comes from immunoSEQ multiplex PCR, and its TCRdb copy is limited to in-frame clones, with some not included. The sample contains 90,000 to 150,000 clones, roughly two fifths of which appear only once. The specimen was CD4+ T cells sorted from blood. All receptors come from a human donor with alopecia areata.

The V and J genes are TRBV7-3 and TRBJ2-2, with D perhaps given as TRBD1 or TRBD2 (5 bases each). The CDR3 contains 18 residues. Per germline, CDR1 SGHTA and CDR2 FQGTGA. V shed 5 bases and J shed 8 bases, with 27 bases lying between them. The CDR3 DNA sequence: TGTGCCAGCAGCCGGACCCTCACGGGGTCGGCGAGGGGAGGGGAGCTGTTTTTT. Its protein is CASSRTLTGSARGGELFF.

The rearrangement joins TRBV7-2 to TRBJ2-1; D remains unclear. The CDR3 extends over 13 amino acids. V gave up 4 bases and J gave up 8 bases, with 12 bases separating them. Per germline, CDR1 SGHTA and CDR2 FQGNSA. CDR3 DNA: TGTGCCAGCAGCTCTCAGAACGTCGATGAGCAGTTCTTC. Encoded protein: CASSSQNVDEQFF.

This clone was seen a handful of times. The chain carries TRBV7-2 and TRBJ2-1; the match to TRBD2 covers 9 bases. J was trimmed by 8 bases and V by 4 bases; bases with no gene match: 18. Germline CDR1 is SGHTA and CDR2 is FQGNSA. The CDR3 loop spans 18 amino acids. CDR3 protein: CASSSDTVLAGPVDEQFF. The CDR3 DNA is TGTGCCAGCAGCTCCGATACAGTTCTAGCGGGGCCGGTTGATGAGCAGTTCTTC.

About this clone: In the same sample, other DNA sequences code for this CDR3. CDR3 loop: CATSRGDGNYGYTF. CDR3 DNA: TGTGCCACCAGCCGAGGGGACGGCAACTATGGCTACACCTTC. This sequence joins TRBV15 and TRBJ1-2; a possible D gene is TRBD1 (5 bases). Germline CDR1 reads LNHNV; CDR2 reads YYDKDF (reference sequence). V shed 5 bases and J shed 2 bases, with 12 bases lying between them. This CDR3 contains 14 residues. The entire variable domain, with the rest obtained from reference TRBV15 and TRBJ1-2, is as follows: DAMVIQNPRYQVTQFGKPVTLSCSQTLNHNVMYWYQQKSSQAPKLLFHYYDKDFNNEADTPDNFQSRRPNTSFCFLDIRSPGLGDTAMYLCATSRGDGNYGYTFGSGTRLTVV.

This chain joins TRBV14 and TRBJ2-5, with TRBD2 matching 13 bases. The length of the CDR3 is 14 residues. The V segment lost 4 bases and the J segment 7 bases; nucleotides outside the gene matches: 3. Germline CDR1 reads SGHDN; CDR2 reads FVKESK. As DNA, the CDR3 is TGTGCCAGCAGCCGGACTAGCGGGAGACGGACCCAGTACTTC. Its protein is CASSRTSGRRTQYF.

This clone was observed a single time. V is TRBV5-6 and J is TRBJ1-5; D might be TRBD1 (5 bases). Germline assignment: CDR1 SGHDT and CDR2 YYEEEE. V was trimmed by 0 bases and J by 6 bases, leaving 10 bases between them. This CDR3 is built from 14 residues. CDR3 in amino acids: CASSLGQGRQPQHF. CDR3 sequence (DNA): TGTGCCAGCAGCTTGGGCCAGGGACGTCAGCCCCAGCATTTT.

This clone was picked up a small number of times. This chain's CDR3 is CASSSRGPNTGELFF. CDR3 DNA: TGTGCCAGCAGCTCCAGGGGCCCGAACACCGGGGAGCTGTTTTTT. This chain joins TRBV7-9 and TRBJ2-2, with D possibly being TRBD1 (6 bases). The germline CDR1 and CDR2 sequences are SEHNR and FQNEAQ (reference sequence). This CDR3 spans 15 amino acids. Trimming stripped 4 bases from V and 0 bases from J, with 9 bases between.

The rearrangement joins TRBV27 to TRBJ1-3; the D is unclear. Germline V gives CDR1 MNHEY, CDR2 SMNVEV (reference sequence). With 4 bases removed from V and 0 bases from J, the gap between germline ends came to 4 bases. This CDR3 has 13 amino acids. In DNA form, the CDR3 reads TGTGCCAGCAGTTCGGACTCTGGAAACACCATATATTTT. Protein product: CASSSDSGNTIYF.

J is TRBJ2-2 and V is TRBV4-1, with D possibly TRBD1 on 6 matching bases. V gave up 8 bases and J gave up 4 bases, with 17 bases separating them. CDR1 is MGHRA and CDR2 is YSYEKL in the germline V gene. This CDR3 is built from 15 residues. The CDR3, as DNA: TGCGCCAGCTCATTGGGGCAGGGGAGCACCGGGGAGCTGTTTTTT. It codes for CASSLGQGSTGELFF.

This clone was seen a handful of times. CDR3: CSVHNGGEQYF. CDR3 sequence (DNA): TGCAGCGTCCATAATGGGGGCGAGCAGTACTTC. The gene calls are TRBV29-1 and TRBJ2-7; D is tentatively TRBD1 or TRBD2 (5 bases each). CDR1 SQVTM and CDR2 ANQGSEA come from the germline V gene. The length of the CDR3 is 11 residues. V was clipped by 6 bases and J by 6 bases, with 12 bases between them.

The chain recombines TRBV29-1 with TRBJ1-1; D is unresolved. V lost 5 bases to trimming and J lost 5 bases, with 12 bases between them. CDR1 is SQVTM, CDR2 ANQGSEA, per germline. This CDR3 region has 12 residues. CDR3 in amino acids: CSVSWGGTEAFF. CDR3 in DNA: TGCAGCGTTTCTTGGGGAGGGACTGAAGCTTTCTTT. Filled out from reference TRBV29-1 and TRBJ1-1, the complete variable domain reads SAVISQKPSRDICQRGTSLTIQCQVDSQVTMMFWYRQQPGQSLTLIATANQGSEATYESGFVIDKFPISRPNLTFSTLTVSNMSPEDSSIYLCSVSWGGTEAFFGQGTRLTVV.

There are a few counts of this clone. Other nucleotide sequences in the sample specify the same CDR3. V usage is TRBV28 and J usage is TRBJ2-7; D is uncertain. The germline V gene encodes CDR1 MDHEN and CDR2 SYDVKM. Deletions cut 3 bases from V and 4 bases from J, with 7 bases between. The CDR3 covers 12 residues. The CDR3 DNA reads TGTGCCAGCAGTTTGGGCGGTTACGAGCAGTACTTC. As protein: CASSLGGYEQYF.

The chain carries TRBV7-9 and TRBJ2-3; the D gene is possibly TRBD2 (5 bases). Trimming took off 5 bases at V and 6 bases at J, with 21 bases between the two ends. From germline, CDR1 is SEHNR and CDR2 FQNEAQ (reference sequence). This CDR3 spans 16 amino acids. The CDR3 spells CASSDLLEAGPDTQYF. CDR3 bases: TGTGCCAGCAGCGACCTACTAGAGGCTGGGCCTGATACGCAGTATTTT.

This chain connects TRBV11-3 to TRBJ2-1; D ambiguous. Per the germline V gene, CDR1 is SGHNT and CDR2 is YENEEA. This CDR3 is built from 13 residues. Between the trimmed V and J ends, which lost 0 bases and 13 bases, there was a span of 13 bases. The CDR3 DNA sequence: TGTGCCAGCAGCTTAGAAGCCGTCGCGGATCAGTTCTTC. It specifies CASSLEAVADQFF.

This clone was counted a few times. The CDR3, as DNA: TGCGCCAGCAGCTTTCGGACAGGTACTGAAGCTTTCTTT. It codes for CASSFRTGTEAFF. This sequence joins TRBV5-1 and TRBJ1-1, with 7 bases matching TRBD1. The CDR3 has 13 residues. Per germline, CDR1 SGHRS and CDR2 YFSETQ. Losses at the gene ends were 2 bases for V and 5 bases for J; bases not matched to a gene: 3. The variable domain in full, completed from reference TRBV5-1 and TRBJ1-1, reads KAGVTQTPRYLIKTRGQQVTLSCSPISGHRSVSWYQQTPGQGLQFLFEYFSETQRNKGNFPGRFSGRQFSNSRSEMNVSTLELGDSALYLCASSFRTGTEAFFGQGTRLTVV.

This clone was observed a few times. V is TRBV30 and J is TRBJ2-3; perhaps TRBD1 as D (5 bases). Germline V gene sequence: CDR1 GTSNPN, CDR2 SVGIG (reference sequence). Between the trimmed V and J ends, which lost 8 bases and 7 bases, there was a span of 16 bases. The CDR3 loop spans 12 amino acids. CDR3 DNA sequence: TGTGCCCACCGACCGGACACCTATACGCAGTATTTT. Protein: CAHRPDTYTQYF.

The chain combines TRBV27 with TRBJ2-5, with unresolved D. CDR1 is MNHEY, CDR2 SMNVEV, per germline (reference sequence). Trimming shortened V by 5 bases and J by 2 bases, and 9 bases separated the two germline ends. The CDR3 is made up of 13 amino acids. CDR3 loop: CASSPRRQETQYF. In DNA form, the CDR3 reads TGTGCCAGCAGTCCGCGGCGTCAAGAGACCCAGTACTTC.

J is TRBJ1-4 and V is TRBV2; D gene ambiguous. Germline CDR1 is SNHLY and CDR2 is FYNNEI. The CDR3 is 12 amino acids. With 9 bases removed from V and 8 bases from J, the gap between germline ends came to 13 bases. CDR3 amino acids: CASGRTQEKLFF. The CDR3 DNA sequence: TGTGCCAGTGGACGGACCCAAGAAAAACTGTTTTTT.

This clone was seen more than once but under ten times. This sequence joins TRBV29-1 and TRBJ2-1; the match to TRBD2 covers 8 bases. Unmatched junction bases numbered 5, after V lost 7 bases and J lost 0 bases. In germline, CDR1 is SQVTM, CDR2 ANQGSEA. This CDR3 contains 14 residues. The CDR3 loop is CSGKGTSSYNEQFF. CDR3 DNA: TGCAGCGGGAAGGGGACTAGCTCCTACAATGAGCAGTTCTTC.

The V and J genes are TRBV5-1 and TRBJ1-2, with D tentatively TRBD1 (5 bases). Germline V gene sequence: CDR1 SGHRS, CDR2 YFSETQ. The CDR3 has 15 residues. Trimming took off 5 bases at V and 8 bases at J, with 22 bases between the two ends. DNA of the CDR3: TGCGCCAGCAGTCCGGGTGCAGGGACCGTCTACGGCTACACCTTC. Its protein product is CASSPGAGTVYGYTF.